Presented here are 11 T cell receptor beta chains from one specimen sequenced in a study of early stage breast cancer tumors. Data came from immunoSEQ multiplex PCR; TCRdb stores just in-frame clones and leaves some out. The sample lists roughly 30,000 clones; 80% were seen once. The material sequenced was blood. These receptors came from a person aged 55 to 70 with breast cancer.

The V and J genes are TRBV19 and TRBJ2-1, with TRBD2 identical over 10 bases. CDR3 length: 19 amino acids. Germline V gene sequence: CDR1 LNHDA, CDR2 SQIVND (reference sequence). V shed 5 bases and J 1 base; nucleotides not matched to a gene: 14. CDR3 amino acids: CASSSLLAGSFFSYNEQFF. The CDR3 DNA reads as TGTGCCAGTAGTTCCTTACTAGCGGGATCTTTCTTTTCCTACAATGAGCAGTTCTTC. Based on the CDR3 plus reference TRBV19 and TRBJ2-1, the full variable domain is DGGITQSPKYLFRKEGQNVTLSCEQNLNHDAMYWYRQDPGQGLRLIYYSQIVNDFQKGDIAEGYSVSREKKESFPLTVTSAQKNPTAFYLCASSSLLAGSFFSYNEQFFGPGTRLTVL.

Only one count was recorded for this clone. The rearrangement uses TRBV7-2 and TRBJ2-3; 12 nucleotides line up with TRBD2. The CDR3 has 16 amino acids. The J segment lost 3 bases and the V segment lost 4 bases, leaving 5 bases of the junction unmatched. Germline assignment: CDR1 SGHTA and CDR2 FQGNSA. CDR3 protein: CASSSATSGRTDTQYF. The CDR3 DNA is TGTGCCAGCAGCTCCGCCACTAGCGGGAGGACAGATACGCAGTATTTT.

V usage is TRBV2 and J usage is TRBJ1-5, with a possible D match to TRBD1 (5 bases). The V gene lost 4 bases and the J gene lost 10 bases, with 14 bases spanning the gap. The CDR3 runs 13 residues. Germline CDR1 is SNHLY and CDR2 is FYNNEI. CDR3 sequence reads: CASSVVGGGPQHF. The CDR3 nucleotides are TGTGCCAGCAGTGTCGTGGGGGGGGGTCCCCAGCATTTT.

This clone was seen only a few times. V is TRBV7-9 and J is TRBJ2-7; maybe TRBD1 (7 bases). Trimming took off 2 bases at V and 5 bases at J, with 19 bases between the two ends. The CDR3 is 16 amino acids. Germline V lookup: CDR1 SEHNR, CDR2 FQNEAQ (reference sequence). CDR3 nucleotides: TGTGCCAGCAGCTTAAGTGGGGGGCAGGGGGTCAACGAGCAGTACTTC. It yields the protein CASSLSGGQGVNEQYF. The complete variable domain, with remaining parts taken from reference TRBV7-9 and TRBJ2-7, reads DTGVSQNPRHKITKRGQNVTFRCDPISEHNRLYWYRQTLGQGPEFLTYFQNEAQLEKSRLLSDRFSAERPKGSFSTLEIQRTEQGDSAMYLCASSLSGGQGVNEQYFGPGTRLTVT.

The genes are TRBV27 and TRBJ2-2, with D unclear. CDR3 length: 13 residues. Per the germline V gene, CDR1 is MNHEY and CDR2 is SMNVEV (reference sequence). V shed 6 bases and J shed 1 base, with 6 bases lying between them. The CDR3 spells CASRAQNTGELFF. CDR3 DNA: TGTGCCAGCAGGGCCCAGAACACCGGGGAGCTGTTTTTT.

CDR3 nucleotides: TGTGCCAGCAGTTCCCGGGGGGCGCGAGTCGGCTACACCTTC. This codes for CASSSRGARVGYTF. V gene TRBV6-5 combines with J gene TRBJ1-2, with D tentatively TRBD1 (6 bases). Trimming removed 4 bases at V and 8 bases at J, with 17 bases between. The CDR3 extends over 14 amino acids. Germline CDR1 reads MNHEY; CDR2 reads SVGAGI.

The chain combines TRBV12-5 with TRBJ1-3; 9 positions agree with TRBD1. The CDR3 extends over 14 amino acids. V shed 6 bases, J shed 4 bases, and the junction held 4 bases outside the gene matches. Germline V lookup: CDR1 LGHNT, CDR2 FRNRAP. The CDR3 DNA follows: TGTGCTAGTGGCCGGGACAGGGAAGGAAACACCATATATTTT. It is translated as CASGRDREGNTIYF.

V and J are TRBV29-1 and TRBJ2-1, with a tentative D call TRBD2 (5 bases). The germline gives CDR1 SQVTM, CDR2 ANQGSEA. Deletions cut 7 bases from V and 4 bases from J, with 14 bases between. The length of the CDR3 is 13 residues. The CDR3 DNA follows: TGCAGCGGGCGACGGACTGATTACAATGAGCAGTTCTTC. It specifies CSGRRTDYNEQFF.

The chain uses TRBV30 and TRBJ2-1; TRBD2 aligns across 11 bases. Germline V gives CDR1 GTSNPN, CDR2 SVGIG (reference sequence). The CDR3 contains 16 residues. V shed 2 bases, J shed 7 bases, and the junction held 10 bases outside the gene matches. Here the CDR3 reads CAWSHRRLAGKNEQFF. The CDR3 DNA is TGTGCCTGGAGTCACCGCCGACTAGCGGGAAAAAATGAGCAGTTCTTC.

CDR3 amino acids: CASSLGTSGRLVPQYF. The DNA for the CDR3 is TGCGCCAGCAGCCTCGGGACTAGCGGGAGGCTCGTCCCGCAGTATTTT. The rearrangement links TRBV4-3 to TRBJ2-3; 15 bases map to TRBD2. J was trimmed by 10 bases and V by 4 bases; bases with no gene match: 9. The length of the CDR3 is 16 residues. Germline CDR1 and CDR2: LGHNA and YSLEER.

On this clone itself: Its ends do not fully match the called genes, so a read error is possible. The genes are TRBV29-1 and TRBJ1-2; 8 bases are a match to TRBD1. This CDR3 comprises 13 residues. The germline CDR1 and CDR2 sequences are SQVTM and ANQGSEA. The CDR3 DNA is TGCAGCCCCACTCTAACCGGGACAGGAACTCCTATCTTC. Its translation: CSPTLTGTGTPIF.